The T cell receptor (beta chain) under discussion was sequenced for a study of T cells in localized non-small cell lung cancer. Notes on this clone: Its antigen is unknown.

Taken at least 2 cm from the tumor margin, the adjacent lung showed no atypia. Study conclusions and caveats: Uninvolved adjacent lung showed peak T cell clonality, exceeding tumor. Among the top 100 tumor clones, a median around 50 appeared in adjacent lung. Greater blood T cell density accompanied longer overall survival.

TCRdb keeps only in-frame clones here, not all; method: immunoSEQ multiplex PCR. Of around 1,700 clones listed, about 19% were seen once; the top ten hold 20% to 30%. Germline V CDR1 and CDR2: MDHEN, SYDVKM. The CDR3 is 13 residues long. J lost 8 bases, V lost 6 bases, and 3 bases had no gene match. The chain has TRBV28 and TRBJ2-6; TRBD1 matches at 8 bases. The TCR sequence derives from a man aged 35 to 70 with stage III lung adenocarcinoma. Sequenced here: normal lung tissue next to the tumor, sampled before any cancer treatment. In DNA form, the CDR3 reads TGTGCCAGCAGCCGACAGGGGACCAACGTCCTGACTTTC. It specifies CASSRQGTNVLTF. Full variable domain (outside the CDR3, taken from reference TRBV28 and TRBJ2-6): DVKVTQSSRYLVKRTGEKVFLECVQDMDHENMFWYRQDPGLGLRLIYFSYDVKMKEKGDIPEGYSVSREKKERFSLILESASTNQTSMYLCASSRQGTNVLTFGAGSRLTVL.